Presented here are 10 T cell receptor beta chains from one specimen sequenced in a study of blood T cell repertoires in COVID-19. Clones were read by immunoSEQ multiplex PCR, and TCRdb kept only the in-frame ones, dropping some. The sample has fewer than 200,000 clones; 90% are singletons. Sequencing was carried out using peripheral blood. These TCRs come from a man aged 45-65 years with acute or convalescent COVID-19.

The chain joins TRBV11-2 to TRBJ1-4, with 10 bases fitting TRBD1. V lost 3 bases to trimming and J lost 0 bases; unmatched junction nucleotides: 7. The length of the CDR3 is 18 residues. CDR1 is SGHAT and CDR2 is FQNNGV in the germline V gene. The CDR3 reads CASSLTGGALATNEKLFF. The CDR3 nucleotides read TGTGCCAGCAGCTTGACAGGGGGCGCACTTGCAACTAATGAAAAACTGTTTTTT.

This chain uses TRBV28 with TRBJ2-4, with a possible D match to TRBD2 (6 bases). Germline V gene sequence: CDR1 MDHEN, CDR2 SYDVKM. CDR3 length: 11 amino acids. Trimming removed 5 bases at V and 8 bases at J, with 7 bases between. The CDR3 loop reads CASSPGDIQYF. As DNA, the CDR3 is TGTGCCAGCAGTCCGGGGGACATTCAGTACTTC. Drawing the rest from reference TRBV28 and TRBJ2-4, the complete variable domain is DVKVTQSSRYLVKRTGEKVFLECVQDMDHENMFWYRQDPGLGLRLIYFSYDVKMKEKGDIPEGYSVSREKKERFSLILESASTNQTSMYLCASSPGDIQYFGAGTRLSVL.

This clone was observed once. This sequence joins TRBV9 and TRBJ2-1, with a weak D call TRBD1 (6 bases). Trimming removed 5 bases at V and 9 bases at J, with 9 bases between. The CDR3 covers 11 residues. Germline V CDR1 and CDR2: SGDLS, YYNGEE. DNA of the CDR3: TGTGCCAGCAGTCGAGGGGGTGAGCAGTTCTTC. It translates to CASSRGGEQFF.

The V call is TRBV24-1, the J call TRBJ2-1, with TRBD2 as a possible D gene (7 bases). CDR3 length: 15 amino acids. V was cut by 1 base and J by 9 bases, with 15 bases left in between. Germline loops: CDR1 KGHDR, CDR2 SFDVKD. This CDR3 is CATSDFSEGGREQFF. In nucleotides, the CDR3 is TGTGCCACCAGTGATTTCTCGGAGGGGGGGCGTGAGCAGTTCTTC.

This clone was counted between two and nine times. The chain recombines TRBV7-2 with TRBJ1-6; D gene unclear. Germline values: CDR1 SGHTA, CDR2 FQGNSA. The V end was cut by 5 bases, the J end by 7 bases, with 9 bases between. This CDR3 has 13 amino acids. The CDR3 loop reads CASSLSPNSPLHF. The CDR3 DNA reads TGTGCCAGCAGCCTAAGTCCCAATTCACCCCTCCACTTT. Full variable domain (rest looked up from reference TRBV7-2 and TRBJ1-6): GAGVSQSPSNKVTEKGKDVELRCDPISGHTALYWYRQSLGQGLEFLIYFQGNSAPDKSGLPSDRFSAERTGGSVSTLTIQRTQQEDSAVYLCASSLSPNSPLHFGNGTRLTVT.

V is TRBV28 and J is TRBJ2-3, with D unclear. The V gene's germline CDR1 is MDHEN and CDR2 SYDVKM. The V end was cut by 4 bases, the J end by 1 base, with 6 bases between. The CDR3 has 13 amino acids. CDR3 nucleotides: TGTGCCAGCAGTTATCAGGGCACAGATACGCAGTATTTT. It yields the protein CASSYQGTDTQYF.

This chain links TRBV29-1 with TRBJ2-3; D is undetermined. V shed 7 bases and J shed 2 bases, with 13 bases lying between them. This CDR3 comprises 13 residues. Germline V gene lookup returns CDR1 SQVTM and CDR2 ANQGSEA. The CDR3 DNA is TGCAGCGGCCTGTTGCGACTCACAGATACGCAGTATTTT. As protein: CSGLLRLTDTQYF.

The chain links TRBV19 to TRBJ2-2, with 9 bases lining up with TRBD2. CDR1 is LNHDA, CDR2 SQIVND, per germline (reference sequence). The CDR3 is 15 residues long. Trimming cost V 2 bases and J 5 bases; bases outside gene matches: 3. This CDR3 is CASSISAGGTGELFF. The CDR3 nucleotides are TGTGCCAGTAGTATATCGGCGGGGGGGACCGGGGAGCTGTTTTTT.

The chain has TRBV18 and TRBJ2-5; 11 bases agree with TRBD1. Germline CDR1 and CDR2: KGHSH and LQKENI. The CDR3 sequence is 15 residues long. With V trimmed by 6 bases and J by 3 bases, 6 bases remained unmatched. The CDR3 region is CASSLGTGGEETQYF. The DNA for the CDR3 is TGTGCCAGCTCCCTAGGGACAGGGGGTGAAGAGACCCAGTACTTC. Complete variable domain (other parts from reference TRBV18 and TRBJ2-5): NAGVMQNPRHLVRRRGQEARLRCSPMKGHSHVYWYRQLPEEGLKFMVYLQKENIIDESGMPKERFSAEFPKEGPSILRIQQVVRGDSAAYFCASSLGTGGEETQYFGPGTRLLVL.

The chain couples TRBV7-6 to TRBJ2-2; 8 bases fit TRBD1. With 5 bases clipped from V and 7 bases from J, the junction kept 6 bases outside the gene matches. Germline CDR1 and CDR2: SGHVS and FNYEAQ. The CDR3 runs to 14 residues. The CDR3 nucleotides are TGTGCCAGCAGCGGCAGGGGGCCGGACGGGGAGCTGTTTTTT. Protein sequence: CASSGRGPDGELFF.